The source of this T cell receptor beta chain is a study of T cell responses to AZD1222 COVID-19 vaccine. Sequencing was performed with immunoSEQ multiplex PCR; in TCRdb, only in-frame clones are kept and a portion is missing. The sample lists approximately 180,000 clones; roughly 88% were seen once. Study-level findings and limits: Only a handful of AZD1222 recipients, more than 5 in all, had baseline seropositivity. The span of vaccine-associated CD4 TCRs extended across spike, with dominance at 160-218 and 743-854. Repertoires were obtained solely post-peak T cell response.

For this clone: Antigen: not known.

V lost 5 bases to trimming and J lost 4 bases, with 10 bases between them. This CDR3 is built from 13 residues. This specimen was peripheral blood, taken on day 0 of AZD1222 vaccination. This chain joins TRBV12-3 or TRBV12-4 and TRBJ2-3; D not certain. This TCR came from an adult in good health. CDR3 sequence (DNA): TGTGCCAGCAGTACCTCGGACCCAGATACGCAGTATTTT. This translates into CASSTSDPDTQYF.